The 28 T cell receptor beta chains listed next were all sequenced from one sample in a study of cytomegalovirus exposure and HLA in healthy donors. Assay: immunoSEQ multiplex PCR; the TCRdb copy retains only in-frame clones and omits some. The sample has 200,000 to 250,000 clones, approximately 87% seen once. The source material was PBMCs. These receptors all come from a woman younger than 30 in good health and CMV-seronegative.

The chain is built from TRBV6-5 and TRBJ1-1; D gene uncertain. V was cut by 0 bases and J by 0 bases, with 8 bases left in between. Germline CDR1 and CDR2: MNHEY and SVGAGI. The CDR3 is 15 residues long. In nucleotides, the CDR3 is TGTGCCAGCAGTTACTCGAACGGATTGAACACTGAAGCTTTCTTT. It translates to CASSYSNGLNTEAFF.

The V gene is TRBV7-7, the J gene TRBJ2-7; 13 bases are a match to TRBD2. This CDR3 contains 15 residues. J lost 2 bases, V lost 5 bases, and 3 bases had no gene match. CDR1 is SSHAT, CDR2 FNYEAQ, per germline (reference sequence). The CDR3 coding sequence is TGTGCCAGCAGCATGGGACTAGCGGGAACCTACGAGCAGTACTTC. Translated: CASSMGLAGTYEQYF.

The genes are TRBV18 and TRBJ1-3; tentatively, D is TRBD1 (5 bases). V lost 0 bases to trimming and J lost 0 bases, with 9 bases between them. This CDR3 has 16 residues. Germline V gene data show CDR1 as KGHSH and CDR2 as LQKENI. The CDR3 coding sequence is TGTGCCAGCTCACCACCGCGGGGGAGCTCTGGAAACACCATATATTTT. Its translation is CASSPPRGSSGNTIYF.

The J gene is TRBJ2-7, the V gene TRBV30; 8 bases are shared with TRBD1. The junction had 7 bases not matched to a gene; V was cut back by 0 bases and J by 6 bases. Germline V gives CDR1 GTSNPN, CDR2 SVGIG (reference sequence). The CDR3 is 14 residues long. The CDR3 DNA sequence: TGTGCCTGGAGTGTAGAACAGGGGGTAGGCGAGCAGTACTTC. Translated, it gives CAWSVEQGVGEQYF.

This chain links TRBV5-4 with TRBJ2-1; 9 positions agree with TRBD2. V dropped 9 bases and J dropped 7; count of bases not matched to a gene: 11. Germline CDR1 reads SGHNT; CDR2 reads YYREEE (reference sequence). The CDR3 totals 14 residues. CDR3 protein: CATATSGGRNEQFF. In nucleotides, the CDR3 is TGTGCCACCGCGACTAGCGGAGGAAGAAATGAGCAGTTCTTC.

This clone has just a few counts. The V gene is TRBV2, the J gene TRBJ2-2; D ambiguous. Germline assignment: CDR1 SNHLY and CDR2 FYNNEI. This CDR3 comprises 11 residues. V lost 2 bases and J 7 bases, leaving 2 bases between the germline ends. The CDR3 region is CASSEFGELFF. Here the CDR3 DNA reads TGTGCCAGCAGTGAATTCGGGGAGCTGTTTTTT.

The chain employs TRBV28 and TRBJ2-3; D may be TRBD1 (6 bases). V lost 6 bases and J 14 bases, leaving 15 bases between the germline ends. CDR1 and CDR2 (germline): MDHEN, SYDVKM. This CDR3 contains 11 residues. CDR3 bases: TGTGCCAGCAGCCCACAGGGTCTTAGGTATTTT. This translates into CASSPQGLRYF.

The chain is built from TRBV27 and TRBJ1-1, with D maybe TRBD1 (5 bases). Germline CDR1 and CDR2: MNHEY and SMNVEV (reference sequence). V was pared by 8 bases and J by 6 bases, with 7 bases between. The CDR3 sequence is 10 residues long. The CDR3 coding sequence is TGTGCCAGCGGGGGTGCTGAAGCTTTCTTT. This sequence encodes CASGGAEAFF.

This clone was picked up one time. The chain uses TRBV5-1 and TRBJ2-5; D remains ambiguous. This CDR3 has 12 residues. V lost 4 bases and J 1 base, leaving 5 bases between the germline ends. Germline V gene sequence: CDR1 SGHRS, CDR2 YFSETQ. CDR3 residues: CASSVTQETQYF. CDR3 coding DNA: TGCGCCAGCAGCGTCACCCAAGAGACCCAGTACTTC.

The chain couples TRBV2 to TRBJ2-3, with 10 bases aligning to TRBD2. CDR3 length equals 14 residues. V trimming: 5 bases; J trimming: 3 bases; junction bases outside the gene matches: 2. Germline V gene data show CDR1 as SNHLY and CDR2 as FYNNEI. The CDR3 spells CASSLSGGTDTQYF. Here the CDR3 DNA reads TGTGCCAGCAGTCTTAGCGGGGGGACAGATACGCAGTATTTT.

The chain employs TRBV30 and TRBJ2-1; D possibly corresponds to TRBD1 (5 bases). This CDR3 spans 13 amino acids. Germline CDR1 reads GTSNPN; CDR2 reads SVGIG (reference sequence). V lost 4 bases, J lost 3 bases, and 10 bases lay in between. CDR3 in amino acids: CAWKGPLYNEQFF. The DNA of the CDR3 is TGTGCCTGGAAGGGGCCACTCTACAATGAGCAGTTCTTC.

This chain connects TRBV7-8 to TRBJ1-2, with D possibly TRBD1 on 6 matching bases. The V and J ends lost 1 base and 2 bases respectively, with 17 bases between them. Germline loops: CDR1 SGHVS, CDR2 FQNEAQ. This CDR3 comprises 17 residues. The CDR3 DNA sequence: TGTGCCAGCAGCTTAGAAGGGTCGGGGGCGCGGAACTATGGCTACACCTTC. This codes for CASSLEGSGARNYGYTF. The full variable domain, with the rest looked up from reference TRBV7-8 and TRBJ1-2, is GAGVSQSPRYKVAKRGQDVALRCDPISGHVSLFWYQQALGQGPEFLTYFQNEAQLDKSGLPSDRFFAERPEGSVSTLKIQRTQQEDSAVYLCASSLEGSGARNYGYTFGSGTRLTVV.

The rearrangement links TRBV7-8 to TRBJ2-7, with D perhaps given as TRBD1 or TRBD2 (5 bases each). CDR3 length: 13 residues. The ends were cut back, 9 bases at V and 0 bases at J, with 12 bases in the middle. Germline V gene data show CDR1 as SGHVS and CDR2 as FQNEAQ. The CDR3 DNA sequence: TGTGCCAGTGGGACGGCGAGCTCCTACGAGCAGTACTTC. Translated: CASGTASSYEQYF.

This chain uses TRBV2 with TRBJ2-2; TRBD1 is a possible D gene (5 bases). Trimming left V 6 bases short and J 1 base short, with 9 bases between. The CDR3 has 14 residues. In germline, CDR1 is SNHLY, CDR2 FYNNEI. CDR3 protein: CASRGPLNTGELFF. CDR3 bases: TGTGCCAGCAGGGGGCCCCTGAACACCGGGGAGCTGTTTTTT.

The V gene is TRBV6-1, the J gene TRBJ2-3; 8 nucleotides line up with TRBD2. V lost 7 bases, J lost 4 bases, and 10 bases stayed unmatched. The CDR3 covers 15 residues. Germline assignment: CDR1 MNHNS and CDR2 SASEGT. CDR3 loop: CASTLTGTRSDTQYF. CDR3 DNA: TGTGCCAGCACCCTCACCGGGACTAGGTCAGATACGCAGTATTTT.

The chain joins TRBV7-3 to TRBJ2-2, with 11 bases identical to TRBD2. V lost 2 bases, J lost 6 bases, and 5 bases stayed unmatched. The CDR3 loop spans 16 amino acids. Germline CDR1 SGHTA, CDR2 FQGTGA. The chain's CDR3 is CASSLELAGVPGELFF. In nucleotides, the CDR3 is TGTGCCAGCAGCTTAGAACTAGCGGGAGTCCCCGGGGAGCTGTTTTTT.

This chain connects TRBV6-1 to TRBJ1-5; D gene uncertain. The CDR3 length is 16 residues. Germline V lookup: CDR1 MNHNS, CDR2 SASEGT. Trimming took off 4 bases at V and 0 bases at J, with 13 bases between the two ends. The CDR3 reads CASSGRAANSNQPQHF. Here the CDR3 DNA reads TGTGCCAGCAGTGGACGGGCAGCTAATAGCAATCAGCCCCAGCATTTT.

This chain joins TRBV27 and TRBJ1-5, with D possibly being TRBD1 (5 bases). This CDR3 contains 17 residues. V lost 1 base and J lost 4, with 17 bases in between. Germline V gene data show CDR1 as MNHEY and CDR2 as SMNVEV (reference sequence). The CDR3 protein is CASSLYRSDTINQPQHF. As DNA, the CDR3 is TGTGCCAGCAGTTTATACAGGTCGGACACCATAAATCAGCCCCAGCATTTT.

The chain links TRBV11-2 to TRBJ2-1, with a tentative D call TRBD1 (6 bases). The CDR3 has 13 residues. V was trimmed by 1 base and J by 9 bases, leaving 10 bases between them. CDR1 and CDR2 from the germline V gene are SGHAT and FQNNGV. CDR3 DNA sequence: TGTGCCAGCAGCTTAGCCCAGGGGACTGAGCAGTTCTTC. It encodes CASSLAQGTEQFF.

The count of this clone is one. The chain links TRBV27 to TRBJ2-1; TRBD2 agrees at 14 bases. The germline V gene encodes CDR1 MNHEY and CDR2 SMNVEV (reference sequence). The CDR3 extends over 17 amino acids. V shed 3 bases and J 7 bases; nucleotides not matched to a gene: 8. The CDR3 reads CASSFGGTSGRGNEQFF. The CDR3, as DNA: TGTGCCAGCAGTTTCGGCGGGACTAGCGGGAGAGGGAATGAGCAGTTCTTC.

This clone was picked up a small number of times. The chain uses TRBV5-1 and TRBJ1-4; tentatively, D is TRBD1 (5 bases). Trimming took off 4 bases at V and 5 bases at J, with 12 bases between the two ends. Germline V gene data show CDR1 as SGHRS and CDR2 as YFSETQ. The CDR3 runs to 14 residues. The CDR3 sequence: CASSPRAINEKLFF. DNA of the CDR3: TGCGCCAGCAGCCCCAGGGCAATCAATGAAAAACTGTTTTTT.

This chain uses TRBV5-1 with TRBJ1-3; D possibly corresponds to TRBD1 (6 bases). V shed 2 bases and J shed 4 bases, with 16 bases lying between them. Germline values: CDR1 SGHRS, CDR2 YFSETQ. This CDR3 spans 16 amino acids. The chain's CDR3 is CASSLGDTTGGNTIYF. Written as DNA, the CDR3 is TGCGCCAGCAGCTTAGGGGACACCACCGGGGGAAACACCATATATTTT.

The chain recombines TRBV4-1 with TRBJ2-1; 7 positions agree with TRBD2. The germline V gene encodes CDR1 MGHRA and CDR2 YSYEKL. The CDR3 spans 15 residues. The J segment lost 9 bases and the V segment lost 3 bases, leaving 11 bases of the junction unmatched. The CDR3 loop reads CASSQSGTSGGEQFF. As DNA, the CDR3 is TGCGCCAGCAGCCAGTCCGGGACCTCGGGGGGTGAGCAGTTCTTC.

The chain links TRBV14 to TRBJ1-6; TRBD1 matches 8 bases. Trimming at V came to 5 bases and at J to 3 bases, leaving 3 bases not matched to a gene. This CDR3 is 15 amino acids long. CDR1 SGHDN and CDR2 FVKESK come from the germline V gene. DNA of the CDR3: TGTGCCAGCAGCGGACAGGGTCGCTATAATTCACCCCTCCACTTT. Its translation is CASSGQGRYNSPLHF.

The chain couples TRBV6-5 to TRBJ2-1; 10 nucleotides align to TRBD2. The germline CDR1 and CDR2 sequences are MNHEY and SVGAGI. V lost 2 bases and J lost 6; bases outside the gene matches: 4. The CDR3 has 15 amino acids. The CDR3 spells CASSYGGLASNEQFF. In nucleotides, the CDR3 is TGTGCCAGCAGTTACGGGGGACTAGCGAGCAATGAGCAGTTCTTC.

This chain links TRBV28 with TRBJ1-5, with unresolved D. V shed 5 bases and J shed 5 bases, with 16 bases lying between them. The CDR3 has 15 residues. CDR1 and CDR2 (germline): MDHEN, SYDVKM. The CDR3 bases are TGTGCCAGCAGTCCGTACCGGGCCATTCATCAGCCCCAGCATTTT. Protein: CASSPYRAIHQPQHF. The full variable domain, rest sourced from reference TRBV28 and TRBJ1-5, is DVKVTQSSRYLVKRTGEKVFLECVQDMDHENMFWYRQDPGLGLRLIYFSYDVKMKEKGDIPEGYSVSREKKERFSLILESASTNQTSMYLCASSPYRAIHQPQHFGDGTRLSIL.

This chain joins TRBV7-9 and TRBJ1-1; no clear D. Trimming removed 7 bases from V and 3 bases from J, with 18 bases in between. This CDR3 comprises 15 residues. The germline V gene encodes CDR1 SEHNR and CDR2 FQNEAQ (reference sequence). The CDR3 DNA is TGTGCCAGCATCCTGACCGGAACCGCCTACACTGAAGCTTTCTTT. Protein product: CASILTGTAYTEAFF.

This clone was seen a handful of times. This rearrangement joins TRBV4-2 to TRBJ1-5; D might be TRBD1 (5 bases). Germline CDR1 is LGHNA and CDR2 is YNFKEQ. The CDR3 has 18 residues. Trimming took 5 bases from V and 1 from J, leaving 21 bases between them. The CDR3 DNA follows: TGTGCCAGCAGCATACGGGACCACGATACGGGGAGCAATCAGCCCCAGCATTTT. Its protein product is CASSIRDHDTGSNQPQHF.